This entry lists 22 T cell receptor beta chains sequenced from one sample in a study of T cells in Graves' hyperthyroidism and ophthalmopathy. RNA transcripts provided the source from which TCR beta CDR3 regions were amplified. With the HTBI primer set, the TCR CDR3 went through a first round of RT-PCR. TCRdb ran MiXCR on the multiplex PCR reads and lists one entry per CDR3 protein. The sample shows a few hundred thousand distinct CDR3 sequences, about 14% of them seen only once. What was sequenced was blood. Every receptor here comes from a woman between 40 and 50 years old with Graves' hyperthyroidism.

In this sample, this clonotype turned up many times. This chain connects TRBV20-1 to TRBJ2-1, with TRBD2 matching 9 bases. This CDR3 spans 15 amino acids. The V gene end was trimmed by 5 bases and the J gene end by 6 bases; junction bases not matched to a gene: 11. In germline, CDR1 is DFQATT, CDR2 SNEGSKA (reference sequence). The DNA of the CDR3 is TGCAGTGCTCCCACGGGGGGCGGGAGGGGCAATGAGCAGTTCTTC. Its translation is CSAPTGGGRGNEQFF.

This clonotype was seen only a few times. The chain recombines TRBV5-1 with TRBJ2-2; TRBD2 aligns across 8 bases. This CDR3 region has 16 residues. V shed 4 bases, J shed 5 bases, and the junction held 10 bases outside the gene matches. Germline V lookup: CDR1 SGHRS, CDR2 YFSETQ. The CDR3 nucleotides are TGCGCCAGCAGCGGCAAAGCGGGAGTAGGAACCGGGGAGCTGTTTTTT. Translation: CASSGKAGVGTGELFF.

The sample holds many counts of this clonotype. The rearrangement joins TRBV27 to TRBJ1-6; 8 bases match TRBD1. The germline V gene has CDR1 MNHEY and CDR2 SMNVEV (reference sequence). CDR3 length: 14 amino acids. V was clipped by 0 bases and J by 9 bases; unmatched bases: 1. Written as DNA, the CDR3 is TGTGCCAGCAGTTTATCGGACAGGGCTTCACCCCTCCACTTT. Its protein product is CASSLSDRASPLHF.

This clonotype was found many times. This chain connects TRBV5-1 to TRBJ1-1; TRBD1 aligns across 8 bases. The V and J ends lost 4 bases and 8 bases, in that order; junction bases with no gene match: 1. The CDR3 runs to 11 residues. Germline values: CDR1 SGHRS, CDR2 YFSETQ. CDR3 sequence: CASSAGGEAFF. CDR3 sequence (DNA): TGCGCCAGCAGCGCAGGGGGCGAAGCTTTCTTT.

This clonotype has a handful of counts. The CDR3 bases are TGTGCCACGAAAGGGGGGGCTGACACCGGGGAGCTGTTTTTT. It encodes CATKGGADTGELFF. J is TRBJ2-2 and V is TRBV10-3; D is perhaps TRBD2 (7 bases). Between the trimmed V and J ends, which lost 10 bases and 3 bases, there was a span of 15 bases. Germline V gives CDR1 ENHRY, CDR2 SYGVKD. The CDR3 has 14 amino acids.

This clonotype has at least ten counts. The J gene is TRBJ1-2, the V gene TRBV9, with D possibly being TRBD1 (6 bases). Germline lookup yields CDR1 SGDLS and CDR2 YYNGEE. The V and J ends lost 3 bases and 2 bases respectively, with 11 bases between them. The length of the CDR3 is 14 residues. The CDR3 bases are TGTGCCAGCAGCGGGACCGGGGGCAACTATGGCTACACCTTC. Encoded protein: CASSGTGGNYGYTF.

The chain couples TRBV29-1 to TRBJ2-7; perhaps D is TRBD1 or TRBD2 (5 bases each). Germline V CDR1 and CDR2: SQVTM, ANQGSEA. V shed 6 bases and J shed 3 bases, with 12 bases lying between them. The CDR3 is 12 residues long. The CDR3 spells CSVRDGGYEQYF. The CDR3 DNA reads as TGCAGCGTGAGGGACGGAGGCTACGAGCAGTACTTC.

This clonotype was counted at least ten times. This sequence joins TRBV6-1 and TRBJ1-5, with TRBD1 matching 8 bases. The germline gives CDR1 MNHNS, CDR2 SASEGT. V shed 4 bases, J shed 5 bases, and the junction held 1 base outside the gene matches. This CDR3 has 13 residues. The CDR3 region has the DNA TGTGCCAGCAGTGGGACAGGGCATCAGCCCCAGCATTTT. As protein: CASSGTGHQPQHF.

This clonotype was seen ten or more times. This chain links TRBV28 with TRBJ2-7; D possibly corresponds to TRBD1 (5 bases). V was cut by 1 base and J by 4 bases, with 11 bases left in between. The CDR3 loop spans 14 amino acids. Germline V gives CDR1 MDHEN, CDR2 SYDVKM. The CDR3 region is CASSLSPTGYEQYF. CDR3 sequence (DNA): TGTGCCAGCAGTTTATCCCCCACAGGTTACGAGCAGTACTTC.

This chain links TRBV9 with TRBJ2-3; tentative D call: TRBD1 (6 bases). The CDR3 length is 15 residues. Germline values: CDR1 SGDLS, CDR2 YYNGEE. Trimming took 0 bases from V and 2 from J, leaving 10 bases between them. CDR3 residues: CASSVGGGNTDTQYF. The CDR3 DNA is TGTGCCAGCAGCGTAGGAGGGGGAAACACAGATACGCAGTATTTT.

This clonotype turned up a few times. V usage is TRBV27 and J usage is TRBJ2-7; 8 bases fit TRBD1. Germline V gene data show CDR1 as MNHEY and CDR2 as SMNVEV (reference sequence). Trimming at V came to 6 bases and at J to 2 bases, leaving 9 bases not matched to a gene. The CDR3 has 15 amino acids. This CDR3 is CASSHRDRKTYEQYF. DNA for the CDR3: TGTGCCAGCAGCCACCGGGACAGGAAAACCTACGAGCAGTACTTC.

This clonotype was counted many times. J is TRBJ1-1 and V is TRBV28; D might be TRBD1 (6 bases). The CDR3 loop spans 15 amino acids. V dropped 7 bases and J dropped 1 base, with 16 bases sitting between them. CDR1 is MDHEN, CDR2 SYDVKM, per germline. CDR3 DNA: TGTGCCAGCATCCCACAGGGTCGGGGGAACACTGAAGCTTTCTTT. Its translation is CASIPQGRGNTEAFF.

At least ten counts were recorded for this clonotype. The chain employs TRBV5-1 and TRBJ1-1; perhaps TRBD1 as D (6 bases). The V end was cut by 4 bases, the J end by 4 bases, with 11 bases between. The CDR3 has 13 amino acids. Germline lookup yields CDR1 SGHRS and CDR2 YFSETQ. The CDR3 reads CASSETGVTEAFF. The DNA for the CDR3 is TGCGCCAGCAGCGAGACAGGTGTCACTGAAGCTTTCTTT.

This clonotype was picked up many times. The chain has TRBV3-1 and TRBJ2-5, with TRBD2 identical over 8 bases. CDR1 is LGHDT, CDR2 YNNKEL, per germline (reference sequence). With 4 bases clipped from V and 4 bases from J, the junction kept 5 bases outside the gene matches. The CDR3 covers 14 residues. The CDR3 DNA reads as TGTGCCAGCAGCCTTCAACGGGGGGGAGAGACCCAGTACTTC. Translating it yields CASSLQRGGETQYF.

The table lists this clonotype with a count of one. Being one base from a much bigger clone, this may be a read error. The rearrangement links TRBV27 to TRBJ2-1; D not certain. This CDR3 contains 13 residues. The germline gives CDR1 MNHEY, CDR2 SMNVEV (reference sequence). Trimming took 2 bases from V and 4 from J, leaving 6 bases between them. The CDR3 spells CASSLSMYNEQFF. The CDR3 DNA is TGTGCCAGCAGTTTAAGCATGTACAATGAGCAGTTCTTC.

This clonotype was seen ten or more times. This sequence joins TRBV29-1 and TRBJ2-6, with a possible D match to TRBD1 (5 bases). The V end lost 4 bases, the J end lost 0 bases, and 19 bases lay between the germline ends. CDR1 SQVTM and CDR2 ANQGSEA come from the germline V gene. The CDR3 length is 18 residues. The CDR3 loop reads CSVGTTDVWVSGANVLTF. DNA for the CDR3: TGCAGCGTTGGAACGACAGACGTCTGGGTCTCTGGGGCCAACGTCCTGACTTTC. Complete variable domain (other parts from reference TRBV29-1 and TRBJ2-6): SAVISQKPSRDICQRGTSLTIQCQVDSQVTMMFWYRQQPGQSLTLIATANQGSEATYESGFVIDKFPISRPNLTFSTLTVSNMSPEDSSIYLCSVGTTDVWVSGANVLTFGAGSRLTVL.

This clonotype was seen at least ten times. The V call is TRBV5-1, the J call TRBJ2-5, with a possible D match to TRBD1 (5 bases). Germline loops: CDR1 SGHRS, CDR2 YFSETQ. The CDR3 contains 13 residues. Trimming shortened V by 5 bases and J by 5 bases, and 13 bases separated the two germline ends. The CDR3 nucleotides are TGCGCCAGCAGATTAGACAGCTCTGAGACCCAGTACTTC. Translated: CASRLDSSETQYF.

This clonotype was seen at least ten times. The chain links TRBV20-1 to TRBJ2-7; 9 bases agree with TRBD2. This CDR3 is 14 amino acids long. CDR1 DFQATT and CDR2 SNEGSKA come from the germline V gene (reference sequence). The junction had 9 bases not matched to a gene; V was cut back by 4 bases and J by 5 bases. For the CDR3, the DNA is TGCAGTGCTATCCCGGGACTAGCAGTTCACGAGCAGTACTTC. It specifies CSAIPGLAVHEQYF.

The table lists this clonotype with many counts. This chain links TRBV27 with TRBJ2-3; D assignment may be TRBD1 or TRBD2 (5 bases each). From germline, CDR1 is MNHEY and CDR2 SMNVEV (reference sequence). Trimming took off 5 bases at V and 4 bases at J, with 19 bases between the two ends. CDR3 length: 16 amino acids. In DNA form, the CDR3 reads TGTGCCAGCAGTCCCCGAGGGGCGTATAGGTCAGATACGCAGTATTTT. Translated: CASSPRGAYRSDTQYF.

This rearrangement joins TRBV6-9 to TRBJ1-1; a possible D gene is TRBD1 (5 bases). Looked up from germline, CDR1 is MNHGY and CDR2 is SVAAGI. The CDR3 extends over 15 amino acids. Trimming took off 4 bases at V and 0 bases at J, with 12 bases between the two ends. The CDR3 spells CASSLAMGLNTEAFF. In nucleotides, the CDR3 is TGTGCCAGCAGTTTGGCGATGGGGCTGAACACTGAAGCTTTCTTT.

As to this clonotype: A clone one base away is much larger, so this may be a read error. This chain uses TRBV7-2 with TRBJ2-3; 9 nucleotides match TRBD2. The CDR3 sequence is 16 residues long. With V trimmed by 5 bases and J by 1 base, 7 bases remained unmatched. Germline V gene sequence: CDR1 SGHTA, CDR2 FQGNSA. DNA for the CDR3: TGTGCCAGCAGCCCCCATAGCGGGAGTTGCACAGATACGCAGTATTTT. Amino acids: CASSPHSGSCTDTQYF.

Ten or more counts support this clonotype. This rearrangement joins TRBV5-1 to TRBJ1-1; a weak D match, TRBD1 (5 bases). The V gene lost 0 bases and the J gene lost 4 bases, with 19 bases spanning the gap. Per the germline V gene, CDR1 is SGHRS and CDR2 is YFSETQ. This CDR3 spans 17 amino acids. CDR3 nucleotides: TGCGCCAGCAGCTTGGCCTTCTTCGCCTTGGGGGGCACTGAAGCTTTCTTT. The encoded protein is CASSLAFFALGGTEAFF.